The 14 T cell receptor beta chains below come from one sample, sequenced in a study of PD-1 blockade in classical Hodgkin lymphoma. Data came from immunoSEQ multiplex PCR; TCRdb stores just in-frame clones and leaves some out. The data contain some 27,000 clones, about four fifths of them singletons. Described time point: cycle 4 day 1 (C4D1), after 6 weeks of nivolumab. The patients all showed relapse after autologous stem cell transplantation, while their brentuximab vedotin exposure varied. Source: peripheral blood mononuclear cells (PBMCs), taken before the fourth cycle of nivolumab. The source of these receptors is a human donor with classical Hodgkin lymphoma.

The rearrangement joins TRBV10-3 to TRBJ2-2, with no clear D. CDR3 length: 13 amino acids. Germline values: CDR1 ENHRY, CDR2 SYGVKD. V gave up 4 bases and J gave up 2 bases, with 5 bases separating them. CDR3 protein: CAISGGNTGELFF. CDR3 in DNA: TGTGCCATCAGTGGAGGAAACACCGGGGAGCTGTTTTTT.

The genes are TRBV6-5 and TRBJ1-5; no definite D call. This CDR3 comprises 14 residues. The germline CDR1 and CDR2 sequences are MNHEY and SVGAGI. Deletions cut 6 bases from V and 7 bases from J, with 16 bases between. The CDR3 DNA is TGTGCCAGCAGCGAACAGTATTCCCGGCAGCCCCAGCATTTT. This codes for CASSEQYSRQPQHF.

This CDR3 is CASSRDRPDDTQYF. CDR3 nucleotide sequence: TGCGCCAGCAGCCGGGACAGACCCGATGATACGCAGTATTTT. The V gene is TRBV4-1, the J gene TRBJ2-3, with 7 bases fitting TRBD1. With V trimmed by 4 bases and J by 6 bases, 7 bases remained unmatched. The length of the CDR3 is 14 residues. Germline V CDR1 and CDR2: MGHRA, YSYEKL.

The gene calls are TRBV18 and TRBJ1-6; D is unresolved. CDR1 KGHSH and CDR2 LQKENI come from the germline V gene. V lost 5 bases, J lost 7 bases, and 3 bases lay in between. This CDR3 spans 11 amino acids. The DNA of the CDR3 is TGTGCCAGCTCAGGCAATTCACCCCTCCACTTT. This gives the protein CASSGNSPLHF.

The chain couples TRBV29-1 to TRBJ2-1; 10 bases align to TRBD2. Unmatched junction bases numbered 8, after V lost 0 bases and J lost 9 bases. The length of the CDR3 is 15 residues. Germline CDR1 is SQVTM and CDR2 is ANQGSEA. CDR3 DNA sequence: TGCAGCGTTGAAGAAATAGCGGGAGGAAGGGGTGAGCAGTTCTTC. Residues: CSVEEIAGGRGEQFF.

The chain uses TRBV6-1 and TRBJ2-7; D gene unclear. Germline CDR1 is MNHNS and CDR2 is SASEGT. There are 14 residues in the CDR3. Trimming removed 6 bases from V and 3 bases from J, with 15 bases in between. The CDR3 nucleotides read TGTGCCAGCAGCCAGACATTTGGGTTCTACGAGCAGTACTTC. Its translation: CASSQTFGFYEQYF.

The V gene is TRBV7-3, the J gene TRBJ2-2, with D hard to call. The CDR3 runs 14 residues. Deletions cut 5 bases from V and 8 bases from J, with 15 bases between. The germline V gene encodes CDR1 SGHTA and CDR2 FQGTGA. This chain's CDR3 is CASSLDPTGGELFF. The CDR3 nucleotides read TGTGCCAGCAGCCTAGACCCAACGGGTGGGGAGCTGTTTTTT.

The V gene is TRBV4-2, the J gene TRBJ2-3; TRBD2 matches 14 bases. V was pared by 0 bases and J by 0 bases, with 11 bases of the junction left unmatched. CDR1 is LGHNA, CDR2 YNFKEQ, per germline. The CDR3 runs to 21 residues. The CDR3 spells CASSQEHGTSGRKHSTDTQYF. The CDR3 region has the DNA TGTGCCAGCAGCCAAGAACACGGGACTAGCGGGAGAAAACATAGCACAGATACGCAGTATTTT.

V usage is TRBV6-1 and J usage is TRBJ1-6; 8 bases are shared with TRBD1. J gave up 9 bases and V 3 bases, and 10 bases lay outside the gene matches. The germline V gene encodes CDR1 MNHNS and CDR2 SASEGT. This CDR3 comprises 16 residues. The CDR3 spells CASSEPLTGGSSPLHF. CDR3 sequence (DNA): TGTGCCAGCAGTGAGCCCCTCACAGGGGGTAGTTCACCCCTCCACTTT.

J is TRBJ2-7 and V is TRBV6-1; TRBD2 might be the D (5 bases). Germline lookup yields CDR1 MNHNS and CDR2 SASEGT. Deletions cut 6 bases from V and 0 bases from J, with 12 bases between. This CDR3 is built from 14 residues. The CDR3 DNA follows: TGTGCCAGCAGCGCGCTTGGGAGCTCCTACGAGCAGTACTTC. Residues: CASSALGSSYEQYF.

The rearrangement joins TRBV23-1 to TRBJ2-5, with D maybe TRBD2 (6 bases). TRBV23-1 is filed as an ORF, its function uncertain. This CDR3 is 18 amino acids long. Trimming took off 0 bases at V and 3 bases at J, with 20 bases between the two ends. This CDR3 is CASSQSSGDCRRKETQYF. In DNA, the CDR3 is TGCGCCAGCAGTCAATCTTCCGGGGACTGCAGGAGGAAAGAGACCCAGTACTTC.

The V and J genes are TRBV18 and TRBJ2-1; 10 positions agree with TRBD2. CDR1 and CDR2 (germline): KGHSH, LQKENI. The junction had 12 bases not matched to a gene; V was cut back by 6 bases and J by 10 bases. The length of the CDR3 is 15 residues. The CDR3 sequence is CASSYGLAAGGEQFF. CDR3 DNA sequence: TGTGCCAGCTCGTACGGACTAGCGGCCGGGGGGGAGCAGTTCTTC.

The chain is built from TRBV5-6 and TRBJ2-3; 10 bases line up with TRBD1. The V gene's germline CDR1 is SGHDT and CDR2 YYEEEE. The CDR3 runs 15 residues. V lost 4 bases, J lost 1 base, and 3 bases stayed unmatched. The CDR3 DNA reads as TGTGCCAGCAGCGTGGGGACAGGGGGCACAGATACGCAGTATTTT. The encoded protein is CASSVGTGGTDTQYF.

The rearrangement joins TRBV10-3 to TRBJ2-5; D is unresolved. This CDR3 has 14 residues. Trimming stripped 4 bases from V and 0 bases from J, with 9 bases between. The germline CDR1 and CDR2 sequences are ENHRY and SYGVKD. Here the CDR3 DNA reads TGTGCCATCAGTGGACGGTTGAACCAAGAGACCCAGTACTTC. Protein product: CAISGRLNQETQYF.